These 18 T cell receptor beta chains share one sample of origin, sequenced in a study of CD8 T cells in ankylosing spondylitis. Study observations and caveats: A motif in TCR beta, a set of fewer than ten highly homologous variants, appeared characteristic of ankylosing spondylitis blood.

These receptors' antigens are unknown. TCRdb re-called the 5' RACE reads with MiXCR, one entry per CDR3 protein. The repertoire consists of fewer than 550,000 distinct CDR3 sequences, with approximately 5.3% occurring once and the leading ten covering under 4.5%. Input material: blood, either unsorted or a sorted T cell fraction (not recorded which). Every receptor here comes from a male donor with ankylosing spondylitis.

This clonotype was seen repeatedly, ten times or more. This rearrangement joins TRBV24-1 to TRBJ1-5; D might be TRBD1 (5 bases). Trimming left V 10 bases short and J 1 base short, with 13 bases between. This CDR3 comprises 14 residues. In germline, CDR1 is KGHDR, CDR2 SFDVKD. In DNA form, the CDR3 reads TGTGCCACTAGTAGGGGATTAAGCAATCAGCCCCAGCATTTT. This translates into CATSRGLSNQPQHF.

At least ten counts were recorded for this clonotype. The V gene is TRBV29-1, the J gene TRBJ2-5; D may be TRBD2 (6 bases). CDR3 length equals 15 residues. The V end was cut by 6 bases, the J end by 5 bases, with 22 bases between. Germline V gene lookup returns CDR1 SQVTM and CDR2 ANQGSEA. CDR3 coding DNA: TGCAGCGTGATTATCCTCGCGGGATGGGCCGAGACCCAGTACTTC. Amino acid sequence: CSVIILAGWAETQYF.

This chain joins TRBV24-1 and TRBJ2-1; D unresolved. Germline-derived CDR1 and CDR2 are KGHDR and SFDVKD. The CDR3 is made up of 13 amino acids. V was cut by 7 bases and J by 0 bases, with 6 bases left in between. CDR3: CATSKSSYNEQFF. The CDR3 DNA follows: TGTGCCACCAGCAAAAGCTCCTACAATGAGCAGTTCTTC.

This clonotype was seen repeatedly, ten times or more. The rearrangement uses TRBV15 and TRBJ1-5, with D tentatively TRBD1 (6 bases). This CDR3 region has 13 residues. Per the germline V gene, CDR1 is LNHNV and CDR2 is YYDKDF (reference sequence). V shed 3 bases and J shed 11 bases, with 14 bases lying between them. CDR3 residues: CATSSQGGRSQHF. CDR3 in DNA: TGTGCCACCAGCAGTCAAGGGGGGCGGTCCCAGCATTTT.

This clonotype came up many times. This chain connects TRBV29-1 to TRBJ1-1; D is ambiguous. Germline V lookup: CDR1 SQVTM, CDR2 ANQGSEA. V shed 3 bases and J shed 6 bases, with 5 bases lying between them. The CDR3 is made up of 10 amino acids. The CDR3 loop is CSVDGPEAFF. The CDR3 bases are TGCAGCGTTGATGGCCCTGAAGCTTTCTTT.

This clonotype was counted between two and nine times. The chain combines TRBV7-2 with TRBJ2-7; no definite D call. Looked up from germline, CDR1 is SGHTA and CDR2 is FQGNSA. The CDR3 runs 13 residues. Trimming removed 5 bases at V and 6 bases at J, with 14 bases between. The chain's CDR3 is CASSLFPLGEQYF. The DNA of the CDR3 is TGTGCCAGCAGCCTCTTCCCACTGGGCGAGCAGTACTTC.

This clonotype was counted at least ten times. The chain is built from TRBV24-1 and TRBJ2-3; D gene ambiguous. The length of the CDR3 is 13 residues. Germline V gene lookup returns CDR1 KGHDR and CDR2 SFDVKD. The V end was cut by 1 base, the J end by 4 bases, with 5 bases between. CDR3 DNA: TGTGCCACCAGTGATTTTTGGGCAGATACGCAGTATTTT. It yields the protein CATSDFWADTQYF.

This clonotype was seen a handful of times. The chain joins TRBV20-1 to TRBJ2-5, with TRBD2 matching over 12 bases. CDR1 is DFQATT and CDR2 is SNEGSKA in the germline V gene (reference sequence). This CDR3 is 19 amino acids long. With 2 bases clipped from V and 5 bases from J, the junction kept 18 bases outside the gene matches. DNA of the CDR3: TGCAGTGCTAGACCCCTCATGGAGGCGGGACTAGCGGGTGAGGAGACCCAGTACTTC. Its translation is CSARPLMEAGLAGEETQYF.

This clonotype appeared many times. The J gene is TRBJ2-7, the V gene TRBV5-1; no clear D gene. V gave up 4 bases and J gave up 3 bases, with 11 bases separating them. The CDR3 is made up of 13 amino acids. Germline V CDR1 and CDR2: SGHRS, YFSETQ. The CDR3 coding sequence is TGCGCCAGCAGCCCTTCAGTGCGCTACGAGCAGTACTTC. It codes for CASSPSVRYEQYF. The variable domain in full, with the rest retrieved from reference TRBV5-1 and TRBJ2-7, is KAGVTQTPRYLIKTRGQQVTLSCSPISGHRSVSWYQQTPGQGLQFLFEYFSETQRNKGNFPGRFSGRQFSNSRSEMNVSTLELGDSALYLCASSPSVRYEQYFGPGTRLTVT.

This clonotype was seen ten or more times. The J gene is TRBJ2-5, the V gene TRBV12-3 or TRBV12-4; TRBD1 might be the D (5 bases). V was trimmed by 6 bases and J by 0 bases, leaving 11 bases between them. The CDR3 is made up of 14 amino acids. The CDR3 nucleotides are TGTGCCAGCAGCTCCCCAGGGTACCAAGAGACCCAGTACTTC. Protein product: CASSSPGYQETQYF.

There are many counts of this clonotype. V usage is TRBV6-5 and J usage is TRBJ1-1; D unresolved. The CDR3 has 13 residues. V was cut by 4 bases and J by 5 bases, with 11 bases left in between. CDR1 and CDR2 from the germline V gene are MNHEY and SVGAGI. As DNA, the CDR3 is TGTGCCAGCAGTTCCCCGGGAGGGACTGAAGCTTTCTTT. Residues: CASSSPGGTEAFF.

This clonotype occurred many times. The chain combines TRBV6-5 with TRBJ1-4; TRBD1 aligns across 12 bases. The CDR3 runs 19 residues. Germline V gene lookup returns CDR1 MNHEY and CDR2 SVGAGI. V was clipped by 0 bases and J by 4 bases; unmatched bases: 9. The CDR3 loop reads CASSYSRGTGGFLNEKLFF. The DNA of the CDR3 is TGTGCCAGCAGTTACTCGCGCGGGACAGGGGGCTTCCTTAATGAAAAACTGTTTTTT.

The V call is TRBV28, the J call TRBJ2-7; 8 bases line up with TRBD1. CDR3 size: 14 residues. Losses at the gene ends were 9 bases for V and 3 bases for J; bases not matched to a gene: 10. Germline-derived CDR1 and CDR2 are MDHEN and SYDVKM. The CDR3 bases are TGTGCCAGTATGACCGGGACAGGTTACTACGAGCAGTACTTC. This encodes CASMTGTGYYEQYF.

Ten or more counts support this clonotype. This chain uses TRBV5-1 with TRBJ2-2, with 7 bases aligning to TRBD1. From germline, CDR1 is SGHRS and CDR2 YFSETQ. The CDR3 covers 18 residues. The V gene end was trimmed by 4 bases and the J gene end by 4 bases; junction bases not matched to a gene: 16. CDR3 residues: CASSRLLTGPGLTGELFF. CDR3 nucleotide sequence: TGCGCCAGCAGCCGCCTCCTGACAGGGCCCGGTCTCACCGGGGAGCTGTTTTTT.

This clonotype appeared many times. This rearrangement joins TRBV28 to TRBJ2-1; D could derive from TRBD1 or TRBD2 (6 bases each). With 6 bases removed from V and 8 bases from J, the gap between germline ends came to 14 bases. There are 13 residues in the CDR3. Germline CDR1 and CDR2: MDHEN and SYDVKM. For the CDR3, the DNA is TGTGCCAGCAGGGGAACAGGGAGGTATGAGCAGTTCTTC. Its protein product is CASRGTGRYEQFF.

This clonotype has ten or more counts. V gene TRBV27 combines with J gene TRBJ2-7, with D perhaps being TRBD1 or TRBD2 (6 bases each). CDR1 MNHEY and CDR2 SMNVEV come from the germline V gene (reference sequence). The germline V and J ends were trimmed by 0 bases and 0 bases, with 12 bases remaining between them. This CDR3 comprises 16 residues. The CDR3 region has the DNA TGTGCCAGCAGTTTATCGTCGGGGGCCAGCTCCTACGAGCAGTACTTC. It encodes CASSLSSGASSYEQYF.

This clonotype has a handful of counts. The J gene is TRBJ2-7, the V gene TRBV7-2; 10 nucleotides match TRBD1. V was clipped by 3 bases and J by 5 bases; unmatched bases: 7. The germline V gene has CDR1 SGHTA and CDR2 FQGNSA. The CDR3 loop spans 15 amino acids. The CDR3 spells CASSLSGQGINEQYF. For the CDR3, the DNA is TGTGCCAGCAGCTTGTCGGGACAGGGGATCAACGAGCAGTACTTC.

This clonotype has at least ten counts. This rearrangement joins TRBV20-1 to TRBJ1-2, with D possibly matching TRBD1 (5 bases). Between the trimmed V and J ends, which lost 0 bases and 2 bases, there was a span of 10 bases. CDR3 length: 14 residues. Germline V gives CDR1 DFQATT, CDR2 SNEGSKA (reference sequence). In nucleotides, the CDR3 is TGCAGTGCTAGAGATACAGGCACCAACTATGGCTACACCTTC. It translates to CSARDTGTNYGYTF.